This entry concerns a single TCR beta chain. What it binds is unknown. Under 350,000 cells per CD8+ T cell subset were flow-sorted in triplicate. CD45RO-CCR7+CD27+CD95- marked naive CD8+ T cells. The CDR3 has 14 residues. Germline loops: CDR1 PRHDT, CDR2 FYEKMQ (reference sequence). This record comes from a study of CXCR3-negative and CXCR3-positive naive CD8 T cells. Overall study results and limits: CXCR3-positive naive cells had TRB CDR3s that were more hydrophobic than CXCR3-negative naive cells had.

UMI-tagged TRB cDNA libraries were built via 5' RACE. Following a re-call of the 5' RACE reads, TCRdb has one entry per CDR3 protein and lacks DNA. The clone table shows 130,000 to 150,000 distinct CDR3 sequences, with the ten largest holding around 0.3%. This sequence was found in a human donor in good health. Some clones in this sample may be carry-over from other donors' samples. Sequencing was performed on naive CXCR3+ CD8+ T cells from blood. As for subset: CD45RO-CCR7+CD27+CD95- naive CD8+ T cells expressing CXCR3 (TNR3+). The chain couples TRBV13 to TRBJ1-2. The chain's CDR3 is CASSQTLGNYGYTF.